One and the same sample provided the 27 T cell receptor beta chains below, sequenced in a study of blood T cell repertoires in COVID-19. Sequencing was performed with immunoSEQ multiplex PCR; in TCRdb, only in-frame clones are kept and a portion is missing. The sample gives 250,000 to 300,000 clones, about 88% of which show up once; 3.6% is in the top ten. The specimen sequenced was peripheral blood. The receptor set was obtained from a man aged 18 to 30 with active or convalescent COVID-19.

This clone appeared a single time. The genes are TRBV5-1 and TRBJ2-1; 11 positions match TRBD2. V lost 1 base, J lost 8 bases, and 2 bases stayed unmatched. CDR1 and CDR2 from the germline V gene are SGHRS and YFSETQ. The length of the CDR3 is 14 residues. CDR3 DNA: TGCGCCAGCAGCTTGACTAGCGGGAGTCATGAGCAGTTCTTC. Protein product: CASSLTSGSHEQFF.

This clone has just a few counts. The rearrangement uses TRBV13 and TRBJ1-1, with D tentatively TRBD1 (6 bases). Trimming cost V 3 bases and J 4 bases, with 6 bases left between them. The CDR3 has 12 amino acids. CDR1 PRHDT and CDR2 FYEKMQ come from the germline V gene (reference sequence). The CDR3 sequence: CASSFRGTEAFF. The CDR3 DNA reads TGTGCCAGCAGCTTCAGGGGCACTGAAGCTTTCTTT.

The chain recombines TRBV24-1 with TRBJ1-4, with 12 bases matching TRBD1. Germline loops: CDR1 KGHDR, CDR2 SFDVKD. The CDR3 consists of 17 residues. V was pared by 4 bases and J by 5 bases, with 7 bases of the junction left unmatched. The CDR3 coding sequence is TGTGCCACCAGTGAGCCGGGACAGGGGGCCCCAAATGAAAAACTGTTTTTT. Residues: CATSEPGQGAPNEKLFF.

The V call is TRBV10-3, the J call TRBJ1-5; D uncertain. V lost 5 bases and J lost 6, with 14 bases in between. This CDR3 has 14 amino acids. Germline V gene sequence: CDR1 ENHRY, CDR2 SYGVKD. This CDR3 is CAISTMGPPQPQHF. The CDR3 DNA follows: TGTGCCATCAGTACAATGGGCCCCCCTCAGCCCCAGCATTTT.

CDR3 residues: CASSTGQLTTTVNEKLFF. The CDR3 bases are TGTGCCAGTAGCACTGGACAGCTCACTACAACAGTTAATGAAAAACTGTTTTTT. The rearrangement uses TRBV19 and TRBJ1-4; perhaps TRBD1 as D (6 bases). Trimming removed 6 bases at V and 4 bases at J, with 24 bases between. CDR3 size: 18 residues. CDR1 and CDR2 from the germline V gene are LNHDA and SQIVND (reference sequence).

The rearrangement links TRBV24-1 to TRBJ2-3; 10 bases fit TRBD2. The CDR3 is made up of 16 amino acids. The junction had 8 bases not matched to a gene; V was cut back by 4 bases and J by 5 bases. The germline CDR1 and CDR2 sequences are KGHDR and SFDVKD. The CDR3, as DNA: TGTGCCACCAGTGACTCGCTAGCGGGAGACGGAGATACGCAGTATTTT. It specifies CATSDSLAGDGDTQYF.

This chain uses TRBV10-3 with TRBJ2-7, with D possibly matching TRBD2 (7 bases). V gave up 5 bases and J gave up 3 bases, with 11 bases separating them. The germline V gene encodes CDR1 ENHRY and CDR2 SYGVKD. CDR3 size: 13 residues. CDR3 region: CAISSGGRYEQYF. Written as DNA, the CDR3 is TGTGCCATCAGTTCCGGGGGGCGCTACGAGCAGTACTTC.

The chain links TRBV19 to TRBJ2-1, with 9 bases matching TRBD2. Germline V gene lookup returns CDR1 LNHDA and CDR2 SQIVND (reference sequence). The CDR3 runs to 15 residues. The J segment lost 4 bases and the V segment lost 2 bases, leaving 3 bases of the junction unmatched. CDR3 nucleotide sequence: TGTGCCAGTAGTATACTAGCGGGATTATACAATGAGCAGTTCTTC. Amino acids: CASSILAGLYNEQFF.

To note about this clone: The junction departs from the called germline gene at one end, perhaps through a read error. The chain couples TRBV29-1 to TRBJ1-1; 7 nucleotides match TRBD1. The CDR3 length is 13 residues. The germline V gene has CDR1 SQVTM and CDR2 ANQGSEA. Written as DNA, the CDR3 is TGCAGCGGTGAACAGGGGACGGGCACTGAAGCTTTCTTT. Its translation is CSGEQGTGTEAFF. Using reference TRBV29-1 and TRBJ1-1 for the parts outside the CDR3, the full variable domain is SAVISQKPSRDICQRGTSLTIQCQVDSQVTMMFWYRQQPGQSLTLIATANQGSEATYESGFVIDKFPISRPNLTFSTLTVSNMSPEDSSIYLCSGEQGTGTEAFFGQGTRLTVV.

The V gene is TRBV2, the J gene TRBJ2-5, with 12 bases aligning to TRBD2. The CDR3 sequence is 15 residues long. The trim removed 3 bases at V and 5 bases at J, leaving 4 bases unmatched. The germline V gene has CDR1 SNHLY and CDR2 FYNNEI. The chain's CDR3 is CASSDLAGGLETQYF. The CDR3 bases are TGTGCCAGCAGTGACCTAGCGGGGGGGCTCGAGACCCAGTACTTC.

This chain uses TRBV3-1 (or the pseudogene TRBV3-2) with TRBJ1-2; 8 nucleotides agree with TRBD1. The CDR3 is 14 amino acids. J was trimmed by 4 bases and V by 2 bases; bases with no gene match: 3. Germline assignment: CDR1 LGHDT and CDR2 YNNKEL (reference sequence). In DNA form, the CDR3 reads TGTGCCAGCAGCCAACAGGGGGCGGGCTATGGCTACACCTTC. Translating gives CASSQQGAGYGYTF.

The rearrangement joins TRBV18 to TRBJ2-7, with D perhaps matching TRBD1 (6 bases). The V end was cut by 3 bases, the J end by 9 bases, with 15 bases between. Germline V gene lookup returns CDR1 KGHSH and CDR2 LQKENI. This CDR3 region has 13 residues. In nucleotides, the CDR3 is TGTGCCAGCTCACCGGGCAGGGGAGAAAGGCAGTACTTC. Residues: CASSPGRGERQYF. Supplemented by reference TRBV18 and TRBJ2-7, the full variable domain reads NAGVMQNPRHLVRRRGQEARLRCSPMKGHSHVYWYRQLPEEGLKFMVYLQKENIIDESGMPKERFSAEFPKEGPSILRIQQVVRGDSAAYFCASSPGRGERQYFGPGTRLTVT.

The gene calls are TRBV6-5 and TRBJ2-7; D uncertain. V was clipped by 3 bases and J by 3 bases, with 18 bases between them. The CDR3 length is 16 residues. Looked up from germline, CDR1 is MNHEY and CDR2 is SVGAGI. The CDR3 reads CASSYKRPERNYEQYF. The CDR3 nucleotides read TGTGCCAGCAGTTATAAGCGCCCAGAACGAAACTACGAGCAGTACTTC.

This sequence joins TRBV9 and TRBJ2-7; D is ambiguous. Germline-derived CDR1 and CDR2 are SGDLS and YYNGEE. V dropped 0 bases and J dropped 0 bases, with 7 bases sitting between them. The CDR3 contains 14 residues. The CDR3 protein is CASSVGSTSYEQYF. In DNA form, the CDR3 reads TGTGCCAGCAGCGTAGGGAGTACCTCCTACGAGCAGTACTTC.

Only a few counts were recorded for this clone. The J gene is TRBJ2-2, the V gene TRBV19; D call uncertain. The V gene lost 3 bases and the J gene lost 2 bases, with 13 bases spanning the gap. Per germline, CDR1 LNHDA and CDR2 SQIVND (reference sequence). This CDR3 is built from 16 residues. Here the CDR3 DNA reads TGTGCCAGTAGTATTGGAGCGCTCCGCAACACCGGGGAGCTGTTTTTT. It is translated as CASSIGALRNTGELFF.

The CDR3 is CASSSGDSGGNEQYF. CDR3 DNA sequence: TGTGCCAGCAGTTCGGGGGATAGCGGAGGGAACGAGCAGTACTTC. J is TRBJ2-7 and V is TRBV7-9, with a tentative D call TRBD2 (6 bases). The CDR3 runs 15 residues. Germline CDR1 is SEHNR and CDR2 is FQNEAQ (reference sequence). Trimming cost V 6 bases and J 5 bases, with 20 bases left between them.

This clone was counted many times. V is TRBV28 and J is TRBJ1-5; 7 bases are a match to TRBD1. The CDR3 covers 13 residues. After removal of 1 base from V and 13 bases from J, the junction contained 7 bases not matched to a gene. The germline CDR1 and CDR2 sequences are MDHEN and SYDVKM. Here the CDR3 reads CASSLFLGQAQHF. CDR3 sequence (DNA): TGTGCCAGCAGTTTATTCCTAGGACAGGCGCAGCATTTT.

The J gene is TRBJ1-6, the V gene TRBV11-2; D is uncertain. Germline V gene data show CDR1 as SGHAT and CDR2 as FQNNGV. CDR3 size: 14 residues. V lost 0 bases to trimming and J lost 10 bases, with 10 bases between them. The CDR3 spells CASSLEEGSSPLHF. The CDR3 coding sequence is TGTGCCAGCAGCTTAGAAGAGGGTAGCTCACCCCTCCACTTT.

This clone was observed a few times. This chain links TRBV9 with TRBJ1-1; D gene unclear. CDR1 is SGDLS and CDR2 is YYNGEE in the germline V gene. The V end lost 3 bases, the J end lost 0 bases, and 6 bases lay between the germline ends. The CDR3 covers 13 residues. As DNA, the CDR3 is TGTGCCAGCAGCGGAGATATGAACACTGAAGCTTTCTTT. Residues: CASSGDMNTEAFF.

V and J are TRBV10-3 and TRBJ1-4; 7 nucleotides agree with TRBD1. Germline CDR1 ENHRY, CDR2 SYGVKD. The CDR3 is 14 amino acids. J was trimmed by 6 bases and V by 10 bases; bases with no gene match: 11. The CDR3 DNA is TGTGCCAGCTGCCCCGGGACAGACTATGAAAAACTGTTTTTT. Amino acids: CASCPGTDYEKLFF.

This rearrangement joins TRBV7-2 to TRBJ1-3; D is possibly TRBD1 (6 bases). Looked up from germline, CDR1 is SGHTA and CDR2 is FQGNSA. This CDR3 is built from 16 residues. Trimming took off 2 bases at V and 4 bases at J, with 15 bases between the two ends. For the CDR3, the DNA is TGTGCCAGCAGCTTAACGGGGGGGGCAGAAGGAAACACCATATATTTT. Encoded protein: CASSLTGGAEGNTIYF.

The V gene is TRBV6-2 or TRBV6-3, the J gene TRBJ2-5; the D gene is possibly TRBD2 (5 bases). V was shortened by 5 bases and J by 9 bases, with 13 bases between the two germline ends. Per germline, CDR1 MNHEY and CDR2 SVGEGT. The CDR3 loop spans 12 amino acids. CDR3 amino acids: CASSLRPGSQYF. CDR3 nucleotides: TGTGCCAGCAGTCTTAGACCGGGATCCCAGTACTTC.

This chain uses TRBV6-6 with TRBJ2-7; D unresolved. CDR1 is MNHNY, CDR2 SVGAGI, per germline (reference sequence). Between the trimmed V and J ends, which lost 4 bases and 3 bases, there was a span of 4 bases. CDR3 length equals 11 residues. This chain's CDR3 is CASSFNYEQYF. DNA for the CDR3: TGTGCCAGCAGTTTCAACTACGAGCAGTACTTC.

CDR3 sequence: CASSSAGSRTDTQYF. Here the CDR3 DNA reads TGTGCCAGCAGCTCCGCCGGGTCCCGCACAGATACGCAGTATTTT. The rearrangement uses TRBV7-3 and TRBJ2-3; D not certain. The CDR3 is made up of 15 amino acids. V was cut by 4 bases and J by 1 base, with 12 bases left in between. Germline V gene sequence: CDR1 SGHTA, CDR2 FQGTGA.

This clone was seen once. The V gene is TRBV7-9, the J gene TRBJ1-1, with D uncertain. The CDR3 contains 14 residues. CDR1 is SEHNR, CDR2 FQNEAQ, per germline (reference sequence). Trimming left V 5 bases short and J 1 base short, with 11 bases between. DNA of the CDR3: TGTGCCAGCAGCGCCCCCGACAAGAACACTGAAGCTTTCTTT. It specifies CASSAPDKNTEAFF.

The chain employs TRBV6-5 and TRBJ2-7, with 7 bases fitting TRBD2. Germline V gene lookup returns CDR1 MNHEY and CDR2 SVGAGI. The ends lost 5 bases at V and 2 bases at J; junction bases unmatched: 6. There are 14 residues in the CDR3. CDR3 in amino acids: CASSTGTTTYEQYF. Here the CDR3 DNA reads TGTGCCAGCAGTACGGGGACTACCACCTACGAGCAGTACTTC.

The chain has TRBV11-2 and TRBJ2-2; 8 nucleotides agree with TRBD2. V trimming: 1 base; J trimming: 5 bases; junction bases outside the gene matches: 12. This CDR3 is built from 18 residues. The germline V gene has CDR1 SGHAT and CDR2 FQNNGV. The chain's CDR3 is CASSLGISGRRETGELFF. CDR3 bases: TGTGCCAGCAGCTTAGGAATAAGCGGGAGACGGGAGACCGGGGAGCTGTTTTTT. Using reference TRBV11-2 and TRBJ2-2 for the parts outside the CDR3, the full variable domain is EAGVAQSPRYKIIEKRQSVAFWCNPISGHATLYWYQQILGQGPKLLIQFQNNGVVDDSQLPKDRFSAERLKGVDSTLKIQPAKLEDSAVYLCASSLGISGRRETGELFFGEGSRLTVL.